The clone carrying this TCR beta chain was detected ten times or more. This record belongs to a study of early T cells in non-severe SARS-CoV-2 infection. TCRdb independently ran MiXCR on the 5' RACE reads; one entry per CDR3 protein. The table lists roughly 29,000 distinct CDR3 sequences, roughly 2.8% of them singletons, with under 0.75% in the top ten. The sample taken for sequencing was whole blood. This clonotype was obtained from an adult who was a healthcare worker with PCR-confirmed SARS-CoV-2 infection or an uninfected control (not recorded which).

Here the CDR3 reads CASSLQGKNTEAFF. The DNA for the CDR3 is TGTGCCAGCAGTTTACAGGGGAAGAACACTGAAGCTTTCTTT. This chain connects TRBV27 to TRBJ1-1; D may be TRBD1 (6 bases). Germline-derived CDR1 and CDR2 are MNHEY and SMNVEV (reference sequence). The V end lost 2 bases, the J end lost 1 base, and 8 bases lay between the germline ends. The CDR3 runs 14 residues.